This T cell receptor (beta chain) was found in a study of T cell responses to AZD1222 COVID-19 vaccine. Some second doses came at about 4 weeks and others at about 12 weeks; these were pooled. Of note for this clone: As yet, its antigen is unknown.

General study findings and limits: Regions 160-218 and 743-854 held dominance among vaccine-associated CD4 TCRs, which spanned spike. Females made up more of the donors, who were largely white British, and clonal diversity may have come out too low.

Using immunoSEQ multiplex PCR, the repertoire was profiled, and TCRdb retains in-frame clones only, with some absent. This sample has about 150,000 clones, with about 87% found just once. The V gene's germline CDR1 is LGHNA and CDR2 YSLEER. This CDR3 spans 17 amino acids. V shed 5 bases and J 4 bases; nucleotides not matched to a gene: 10. The chain joins TRBV4-3 to TRBJ2-3; 12 nucleotides match TRBD2. The sequences come from peripheral blood, collected 28 days after the second AZD1222 dose. The sequence was obtained from an adult who received the AZD1222 COVID-19 vaccine. CDR3 sequence reads: CASSDRLAGGGADTQYF. Here the CDR3 DNA reads TGCGCCAGCAGCGACAGGCTAGCGGGAGGGGGGGCAGATACGCAGTATTTT.